The 17 T cell receptor beta chains reported below all come from one sample, sequenced in a study of T-cell reconstitution after alpha-beta-depleted transplantation in children. Unique molecular identifiers tagged the TCRbeta library. A single record per CDR3 protein comes from TCRdb applying MiXCR to the PCR reads. The sample has around 270,000 distinct CDR3 sequences, almost 8% seen once. The antigens of these receptors remain unknown. Study-wide results and caveats: Counts and diversity of T cells one year after transplant came mostly from newly produced T cells.

Sequenced material: peripheral blood, taken 360 days after TCRalphabeta/CD19-depleted stem cell transplant. The receptor set was obtained from a female patient between 2 and 15 years old who had a stem cell transplant for Fanconi anemia, so the T cells may come from the graft donor.

This chain uses TRBV30 with TRBJ2-5; 14 bases align to TRBD2. CDR1 GTSNPN and CDR2 SVGIG come from the germline V gene (reference sequence). This CDR3 comprises 17 residues. Trimming cost V 3 bases and J 4 bases; bases outside gene matches: 10. Here the CDR3 reads CAWSPPGTSGSAETQYF. In DNA form, the CDR3 reads TGTGCCTGGAGCCCCCCCGGGACTAGCGGGAGTGCAGAGACCCAGTACTTC.

Many counts were recorded for this clonotype. V gene TRBV6-2 or TRBV6-3 combines with J gene TRBJ2-1; no clear D. CDR1 and CDR2 from the germline V gene are MNHEY and SVGEGT. The length of the CDR3 is 13 residues. The V gene lost 0 bases and the J gene lost 12 bases, with 12 bases spanning the gap. The CDR3 region is CASSYSVGMGQFF. CDR3 bases: TGTGCCAGCAGTTACTCGGTTGGGATGGGGCAGTTCTTC.

This clonotype has more than one count but fewer than ten. This chain links TRBV7-3 with TRBJ2-3; 8 bases match TRBD2. Germline V gene data show CDR1 as SGHTA and CDR2 as FQGTGA. V shed 4 bases and J 1 base; nucleotides not matched to a gene: 7. This CDR3 comprises 16 residues. CDR3 in amino acids: CASSSTTGGRTDTQYF. CDR3 nucleotide sequence: TGTGCCAGCAGCTCAACTACGGGGGGGCGCACAGATACGCAGTATTTT.

The J gene is TRBJ2-5, the V gene TRBV3-1; no firm D call. This CDR3 is 18 amino acids long. With 3 bases removed from V and 0 bases from J, the gap between germline ends came to 20 bases. Germline lookup yields CDR1 LGHDT and CDR2 YNNKEL (reference sequence). CDR3 residues: CASSHIRSFGPYQETQYF. CDR3 sequence (DNA): TGTGCCAGCAGCCATATTAGGTCCTTCGGCCCGTACCAAGAGACCCAGTACTTC.

The table lists this clonotype with a few counts. This rearrangement joins TRBV7-6 to TRBJ2-5; the D is unclear. CDR1 is SGHVS, CDR2 FNYEAQ, per germline. This CDR3 comprises 14 residues. Trimming removed 5 bases from V and 1 base from J, with 11 bases in between. The CDR3 DNA reads as TGTGCCAGCAGCACCCGGACGGTCCAAGAGACCCAGTACTTC. It encodes CASSTRTVQETQYF.

Ten or more counts support this clonotype. The chain joins TRBV6-6 to TRBJ1-1, with unresolved D. V was pared by 2 bases and J by 11 bases, with 9 bases between. This CDR3 spans 11 amino acids. Germline loops: CDR1 MNHNY, CDR2 SVGAGI (reference sequence). The CDR3 region is CASSYSLEAFF. In DNA form, the CDR3 reads TGTGCCAGCAGTTACAGCCTTGAGGCTTTCTTT.

This clonotype has a count of ten or more. This rearrangement joins TRBV10-3 to TRBJ2-3, with D possibly being TRBD1 (5 bases). Per the germline V gene, CDR1 is ENHRY and CDR2 is SYGVKD. Trimming removed 6 bases at V and 0 bases at J, with 13 bases between. CDR3 size: 15 residues. This CDR3 reads CAISPQGGSTDTQYF. The CDR3 bases are TGTGCCATCAGCCCCCAGGGCGGCAGCACAGATACGCAGTATTTT.

This clonotype came up many times. V usage is TRBV10-3 and J usage is TRBJ2-7; 7 positions match TRBD2. Germline assignment: CDR1 ENHRY and CDR2 SYGVKD. V lost 7 bases and J lost 6; bases outside the gene matches: 9. The CDR3 sequence is 13 residues long. This CDR3 is CAINGGSEAEQYF. DNA for the CDR3: TGTGCCATCAACGGCGGGAGTGAGGCCGAGCAGTACTTC.

J is TRBJ2-3 and V is TRBV4-2; TRBD1 agrees at 9 bases. Germline assignment: CDR1 LGHNA and CDR2 YNFKEQ. The V gene end was trimmed by 6 bases and the J gene end by 3 bases; junction bases not matched to a gene: 16. The CDR3 has 18 amino acids. The CDR3 nucleotides are TGTGCCAGCAGTCTCACCCCACAGGGGGCAGCGCGTACAGATACGCAGTATTTT. Protein product: CASSLTPQGAARTDTQYF.

This clonotype has a handful of counts. The rearrangement uses TRBV9 and TRBJ1-1; the D gene is possibly TRBD1 (6 bases). The CDR3 has 13 amino acids. Germline V gene data show CDR1 as SGDLS and CDR2 as YYNGEE. Trimming took off 2 bases at V and 4 bases at J, with 9 bases between the two ends. The CDR3 DNA reads TGTGCCAGCAGCGTTCAACAGGGCACTGAAGCTTTCTTT. Encoded protein: CASSVQQGTEAFF.

This clonotype was observed many times. The CDR3 DNA follows: TGTGCCAGCAGCTTAGACCGGGACAGGGGAAAGCAGTTCTTC. Translated, it gives CASSLDRDRGKQFF. The V call is TRBV7-9, the J call TRBJ2-1, with 10 nucleotides matching TRBD1. The germline V gene encodes CDR1 SEHNR and CDR2 FQNEAQ (reference sequence). The CDR3 length is 14 residues. J lost 11 bases, V lost 1 base, and 5 bases had no gene match.

This clonotype was counted a few times. The chain is built from TRBV6-2 or TRBV6-3 and TRBJ2-2; D might be TRBD1 (5 bases). V shed 0 bases and J shed 5 bases, with 13 bases lying between them. Germline loops: CDR1 MNHEY, CDR2 SVGEGT. CDR3 length equals 16 residues. CDR3 DNA: TGTGCCAGCAGTTACTCTGGGGCATCCGTAACCGGGGAGCTGTTTTTT. Translated: CASSYSGASVTGELFF.

This clonotype appeared many times. J is TRBJ2-7 and V is TRBV27; 9 bases fit TRBD1. Germline CDR1 reads MNHEY; CDR2 reads SMNVEV (reference sequence). V was clipped by 9 bases and J by 2 bases; unmatched bases: 8. CDR3 length: 14 residues. DNA for the CDR3: TGTGCCAGTGTCGGACAGGGGTCGCCCTACGAGCAGTACTTC. Translating gives CASVGQGSPYEQYF.

The V gene is TRBV28, the J gene TRBJ2-7; unclear D gene. Germline assignment: CDR1 MDHEN and CDR2 SYDVKM. The ends were cut back, 6 bases at V and 3 bases at J, with 15 bases in the middle. CDR3 length: 14 amino acids. CDR3 loop: CASRPGPTNYEQYF. Here the CDR3 DNA reads TGTGCCAGCAGGCCTGGACCCACTAACTACGAGCAGTACTTC.

This clonotype was detected many times. The rearrangement links TRBV24-1 to TRBJ1-2; TRBD1 matches at 9 bases. J was trimmed by 14 bases and V by 4 bases; bases with no gene match: 7. The CDR3 totals 12 residues. The V gene's germline CDR1 is KGHDR and CDR2 SFDVKD. CDR3 bases: TGTGCCACCAGTGACCTCCGGGACAGGGTTACCTTC. Amino acid sequence: CATSDLRDRVTF.

This clonotype was recorded a few times. The V call is TRBV6-1, the J call TRBJ2-3; D not certain. Germline V gene sequence: CDR1 MNHNS, CDR2 SASEGT. This CDR3 is 13 amino acids long. Trimming removed 1 base from V and 5 bases from J, with 7 bases in between. CDR3 amino acids: CASSEGFGDTQYF. As DNA, the CDR3 is TGTGCCAGCAGTGAAGGGTTTGGAGATACGCAGTATTTT.

The V and J genes are TRBV11-2 and TRBJ2-1; D is unclear. The V end was cut by 5 bases, the J end by 0 bases, with 8 bases between. CDR1 and CDR2 from the germline V gene are SGHAT and FQNNGV. There are 14 residues in the CDR3. In DNA form, the CDR3 reads TGTGCCAGCAGCCGGAGTTACTCCTACAATGAGCAGTTCTTC. Translation gives CASSRSYSYNEQFF.